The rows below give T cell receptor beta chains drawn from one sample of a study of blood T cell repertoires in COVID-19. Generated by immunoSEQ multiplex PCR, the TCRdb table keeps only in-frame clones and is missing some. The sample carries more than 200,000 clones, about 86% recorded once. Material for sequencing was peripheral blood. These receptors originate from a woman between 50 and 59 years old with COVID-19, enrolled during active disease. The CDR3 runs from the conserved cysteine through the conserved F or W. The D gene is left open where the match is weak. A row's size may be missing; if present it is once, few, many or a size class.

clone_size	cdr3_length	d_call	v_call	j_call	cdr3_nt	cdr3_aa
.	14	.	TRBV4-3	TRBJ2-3	TGCGCCAGCAGCCAAGATACTAGCACAGATACGCAGTATTTT	CASSQDTSTDTQYF
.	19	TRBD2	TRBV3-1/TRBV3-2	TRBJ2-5	TGTGCCAGCAGCCAAGAGGGCAGGTATAGCGGGGGGCGTCAAGAGACCCAGTACTTC	CASSQEGRYSGGRQETQYF
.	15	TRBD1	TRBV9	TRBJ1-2	TGTGCCAGCAGCCTTAACAGGGGGGATAACTATGGCTACACCTTC	CASSLNRGDNYGYTF
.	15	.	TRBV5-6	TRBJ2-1	TGTGCCAGCAGCTTGGGCCGGAGCTCCTACAATGAGCAGTTCTTC	CASSLGRSSYNEQFF
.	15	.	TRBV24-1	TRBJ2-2	TGTGCCACCAGTCTGTCCAGGGCCCTTACCGGGGAGCTGTTTTTT	CATSLSRALTGELFF
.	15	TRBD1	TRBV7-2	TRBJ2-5	TGTGCCAGCAGCTTAGCGGACAGGGGGGGGAGGACCCAGTACTTC	CASSLADRGGRTQYF
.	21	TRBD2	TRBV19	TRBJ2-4	TGTGCCAGTAGTTCCGTTTTGGCGTTAGCGGGGGGAAGGGGAGCCAAAAACATTCAGTACTTC	CASSSVLALAGGRGAKNIQYF
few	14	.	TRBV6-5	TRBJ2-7	TGTGCCAGCAGTCTACAGGGTATCTTCGGCGAGCAGTACTTC	CASSLQGIFGEQYF
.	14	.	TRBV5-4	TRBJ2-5	TGTGCCAGCAGCTTGCAGGGATTCGGGGAGACCCAGTACTTC	CASSLQGFGETQYF
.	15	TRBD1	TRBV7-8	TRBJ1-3	TGTGCCAGCAGCCCGGGACAGGTGGGACGAAACACCATATATTTT	CASSPGQVGRNTIYF
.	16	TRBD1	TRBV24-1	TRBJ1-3	TGTGCCACCAGTGATGGGACAGTCTCTTCTGGAAACACCATATATTTT	CATSDGTVSSGNTIYF
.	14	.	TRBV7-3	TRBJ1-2	TGTGCCAGCAGCCGTCTTGGGACTACCTTTGGCTACACCTTC	CASSRLGTTFGYTF
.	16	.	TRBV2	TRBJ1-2	TGTGCCAGCCGTGGGGCGGGTGAAGGGACTAACTATGGCTACACCTTC	CASRGAGEGTNYGYTF
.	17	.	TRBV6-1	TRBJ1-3	TGTGCCAGCAGTGAACAGTATGGGAGAAACGCTGGAAACACCATATATTTT	CASSEQYGRNAGNTIYF
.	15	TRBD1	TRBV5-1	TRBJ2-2	TGCGCCAGCCGAGCGACAGGGGTAGATACCGGGGAGCTGTTTTTT	CASRATGVDTGELFF
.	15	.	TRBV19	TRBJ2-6	TGTGCCAGTAGTATGAGGGCTCTGGGGGCCAACGTCCTGACTTTC	CASSMRALGANVLTF
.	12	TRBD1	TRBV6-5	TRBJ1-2	TGTGCCAGCAGTTACCGCACAGGGGCCTACACCTTC	CASSYRTGAYTF
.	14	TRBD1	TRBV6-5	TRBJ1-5	TGTGCCAGCAAAACCGGGACAGAAGTTCAGCCCCAGCATTTT	CASKTGTEVQPQHF
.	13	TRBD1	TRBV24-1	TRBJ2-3	TGTGCCACCTCGGGACAGGGTTTGGATACGCAGTATTTT	CATSGQGLDTQYF
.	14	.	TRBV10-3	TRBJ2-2	TGTGCCACAACCGGGGGGCAGAGCACCGGGGAGCTGTTTTTT	CATTGGQSTGELFF
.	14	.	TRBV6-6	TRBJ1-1	TGTGCCAGCAGTTACCAGGGTGTGAACACTGAAGCTTTCTTT	CASSYQGVNTEAFF
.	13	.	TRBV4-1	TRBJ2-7	TGCGCCAGCAGCGAGGGATGGGTCTACGAGCAGTACTTC	CASSEGWVYEQYF
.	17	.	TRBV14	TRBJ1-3	TGTGCCAGCAGCCAAGAGAAAGGCAGGTTCTCTGGAAACACCATATATTTT	CASSQEKGRFSGNTIYF
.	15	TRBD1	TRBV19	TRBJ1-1	TGTGCCAGTAGTATCCCAGGACAGGGAAGCACTGAAGCTTTCTTT	CASSIPGQGSTEAFF
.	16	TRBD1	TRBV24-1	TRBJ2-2	TGTGCCACCAGTGATTCGACAGGGAGAAACACCGGGGAGCTGTTTTTT	CATSDSTGRNTGELFF
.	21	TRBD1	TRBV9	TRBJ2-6	TGTGCCAGCAGCGACGGGGACAGTAAAGAGCCTCGACCCTCTGGGGCCAACGTCCTGACTTTC	CASSDGDSKEPRPSGANVLTF
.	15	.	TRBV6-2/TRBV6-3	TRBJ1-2	TGTGCCAGCAGTTACTCCAGGGCAGCATTGGGAGGCTACACCTTC	CASSYSRAALGGYTF
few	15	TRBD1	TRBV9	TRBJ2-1	TGTGCCAGCAGCCCGGGACAGGGTTTGTATAATGAGCAGTTCTTC	CASSPGQGLYNEQFF
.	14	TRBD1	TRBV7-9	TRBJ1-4	TGTGCCAGCAGCTTGGACAGGGTCCGGGAAAAACTGTTTTTT	CASSLDRVREKLFF
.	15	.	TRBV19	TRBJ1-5	TGTGCCAGTAGTATAGGAGGGCAGACCAATCAGCCCCAGCATTTT	CASSIGGQTNQPQHF
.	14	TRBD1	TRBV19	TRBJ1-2	TGTGCCAGTAGTATATGGGACAGGGCCGGTGGCTACACCTTC	CASSIWDRAGGYTF
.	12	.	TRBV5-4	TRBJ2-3	TGTGCCAGCACCCGAGACAGGGATACGCAGTATTTT	CASTRDRDTQYF
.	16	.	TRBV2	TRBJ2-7	TGTGCCAGCAGCCACCGGTGGGGGCGGAACTCCTACGAGCAGTACTTC	CASSHRWGRNSYEQYF
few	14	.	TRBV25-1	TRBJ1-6	TGTGCCAGCAGTGGGTGGGGGGATAATTCACCCCTCCACTTT	CASSGWGDNSPLHF
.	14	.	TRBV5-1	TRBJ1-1	TGCGCCAGCAGCTTGGCGAGCAGCGGCACTGAAGCTTTCTTT	CASSLASSGTEAFF
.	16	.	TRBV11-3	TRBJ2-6	TGTGCCAGCAGCTTAGTTCCAGGCCCTGGGGCCAACGTCCTGACTTTC	CASSLVPGPGANVLTF
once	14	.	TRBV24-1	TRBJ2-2	TGTGCCACCAGGCCCCCGGGGAGCACCGGGGAGCTGTTTTTT	CATRPPGSTGELFF
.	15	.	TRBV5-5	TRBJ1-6	TGTGCCAGCAGCTTGGCATCGGGGGTGAATTCACCCCTCCACTTT	CASSLASGVNSPLHF
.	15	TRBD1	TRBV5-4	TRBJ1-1	TGTGCCAGCAGCTTAAGACAGGGGCCGGGCACTGAAGCTTTCTTT	CASSLRQGPGTEAFF
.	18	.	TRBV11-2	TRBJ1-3	TGTGCCAGCAGCTTAACCCCCCCTGACAGTCTTTACCGAAACACCATATATTTT	CASSLTPPDSLYRNTIYF
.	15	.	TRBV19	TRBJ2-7	TGTGCCAGTAGTTTCCGACAGGAACTATCCTACGAGCAGTACTTC	CASSFRQELSYEQYF
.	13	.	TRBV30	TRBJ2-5	TGTGCCTGGATCACAGGTTTTCAAGAGACCCAGTACTTC	CAWITGFQETQYF
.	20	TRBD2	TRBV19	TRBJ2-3	TGTGCCAGTAGTATGAGGGCTAGCGGGGGCCTCCATTCGGGGCCAGATACGCAGTATTTT	CASSMRASGGLHSGPDTQYF
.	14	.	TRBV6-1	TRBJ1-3	TGTGCCAGCAGTGAAGCGCGGTCAGGAAACACCATATATTTT	CASSEARSGNTIYF
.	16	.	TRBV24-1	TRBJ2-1	TGTGCCACCAGTGATTTGCAATATCCAGGGTCGAGCGAGCAGTTCTTC	CATSDLQYPGSSEQFF
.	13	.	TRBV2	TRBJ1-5	TGTGCCAGTGTAAGGACAGCCAATCAGCCCCAGCATTTT	CASVRTANQPQHF
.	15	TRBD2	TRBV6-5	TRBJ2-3	TGTGCCAGCAGATCCGGGACTAGGGGGAGAGATACGCAGTATTTT	CASRSGTRGRDTQYF